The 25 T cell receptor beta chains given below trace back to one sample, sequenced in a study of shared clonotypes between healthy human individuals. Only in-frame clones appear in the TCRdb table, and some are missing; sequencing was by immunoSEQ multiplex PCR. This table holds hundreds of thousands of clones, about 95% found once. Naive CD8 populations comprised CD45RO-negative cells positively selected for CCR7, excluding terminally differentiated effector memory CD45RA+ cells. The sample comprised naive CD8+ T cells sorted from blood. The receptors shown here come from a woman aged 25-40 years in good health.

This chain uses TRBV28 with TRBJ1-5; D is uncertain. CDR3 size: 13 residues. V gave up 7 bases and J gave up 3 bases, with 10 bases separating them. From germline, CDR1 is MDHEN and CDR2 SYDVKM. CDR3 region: CASKGGYNQPQHF. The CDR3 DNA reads TGTGCCAGCAAGGGTGGATACAATCAGCCCCAGCATTTT.

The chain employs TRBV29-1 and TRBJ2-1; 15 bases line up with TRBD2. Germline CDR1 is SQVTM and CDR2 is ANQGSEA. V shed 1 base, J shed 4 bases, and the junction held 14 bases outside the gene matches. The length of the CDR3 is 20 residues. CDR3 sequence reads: CSVEGGTGTSGRTGYNEQFF. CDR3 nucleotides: TGCAGCGTTGAAGGGGGGACCGGGACTAGCGGGAGGACCGGTTACAATGAGCAGTTCTTC.

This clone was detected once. The CDR3 DNA follows: TGTGCCAGCTCACCAGACGAACTCACCGGGGAGCTGTTTTTT. This sequence encodes CASSPDELTGELFF. V is TRBV18 and J is TRBJ2-2; D unresolved. Germline V gene sequence: CDR1 KGHSH, CDR2 LQKENI. Trimming cost V 2 bases and J 4 bases, with 8 bases left between them. The CDR3 spans 14 residues.

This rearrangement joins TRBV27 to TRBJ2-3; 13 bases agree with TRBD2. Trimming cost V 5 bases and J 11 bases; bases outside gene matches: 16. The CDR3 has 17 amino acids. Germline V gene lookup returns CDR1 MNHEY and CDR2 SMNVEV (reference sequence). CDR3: CASSPRTSGSFVTGQYF. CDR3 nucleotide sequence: TGTGCCAGCAGTCCCCGGACTAGCGGGAGTTTTGTCACGGGGCAGTATTTT.

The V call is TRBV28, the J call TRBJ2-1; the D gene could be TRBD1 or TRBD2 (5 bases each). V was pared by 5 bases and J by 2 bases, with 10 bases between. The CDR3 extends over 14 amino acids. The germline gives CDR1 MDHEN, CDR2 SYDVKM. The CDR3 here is CASSTGGTYNEQFF. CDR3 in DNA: TGTGCCAGCAGTACAGGAGGCACCTACAATGAGCAGTTCTTC.

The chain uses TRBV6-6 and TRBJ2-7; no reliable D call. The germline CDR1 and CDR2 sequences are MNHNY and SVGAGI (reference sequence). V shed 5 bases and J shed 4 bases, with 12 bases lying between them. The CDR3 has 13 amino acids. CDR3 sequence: CASSGIERYEQYF. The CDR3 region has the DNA TGTGCCAGCAGTGGGATCGAGAGGTACGAGCAGTACTTC.

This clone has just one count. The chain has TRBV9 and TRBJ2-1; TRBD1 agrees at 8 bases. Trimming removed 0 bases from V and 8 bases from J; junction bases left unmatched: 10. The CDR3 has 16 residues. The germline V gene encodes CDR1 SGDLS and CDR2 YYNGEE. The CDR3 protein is CASSVAFSQGVYEQFF. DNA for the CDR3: TGTGCCAGCAGCGTAGCCTTTTCACAGGGGGTATATGAGCAGTTCTTC.

The CDR3 loop is CASSPTSGLVNIQYF. The CDR3 nucleotides read TGTGCCAGCAGCCCTACCTCGGGACTAGTAAACATTCAGTACTTC. The V gene is TRBV27, the J gene TRBJ2-4, with TRBD2 identical over 8 bases. The CDR3 covers 15 residues. Germline V lookup: CDR1 MNHEY, CDR2 SMNVEV (reference sequence). V lost 6 bases to trimming and J lost 6 bases; unmatched junction nucleotides: 10.

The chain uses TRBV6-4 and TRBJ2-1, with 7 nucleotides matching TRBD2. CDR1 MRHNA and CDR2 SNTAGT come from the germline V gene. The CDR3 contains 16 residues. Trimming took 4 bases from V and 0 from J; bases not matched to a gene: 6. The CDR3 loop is CASSVGRAVSYNEQFF. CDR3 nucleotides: TGTGCCAGCAGTGTAGGGAGGGCCGTCTCCTACAATGAGCAGTTCTTC.

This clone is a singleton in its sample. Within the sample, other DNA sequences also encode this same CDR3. CDR3 residues: CASSLDREETQYF. CDR3 sequence (DNA): TGTGCCAGCAGCTTAGACAGGGAGGAGACCCAGTACTTC. The rearrangement uses TRBV7-7 and TRBJ2-5; tentative D call: TRBD1 (6 bases). Germline V gene sequence: CDR1 SSHAT, CDR2 FNYEAQ (reference sequence). The V gene lost 1 base and the J gene lost 5 bases, with 8 bases spanning the gap. CDR3 length: 13 amino acids.

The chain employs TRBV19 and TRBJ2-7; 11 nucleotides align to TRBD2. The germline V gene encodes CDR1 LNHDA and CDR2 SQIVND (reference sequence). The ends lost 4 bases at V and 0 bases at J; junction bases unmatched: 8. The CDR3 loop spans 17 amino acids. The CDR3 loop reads CASSTGTSGLSSYEQYF. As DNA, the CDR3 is TGTGCCAGTAGTACCGGGACTAGCGGCCTGAGCTCCTACGAGCAGTACTTC.

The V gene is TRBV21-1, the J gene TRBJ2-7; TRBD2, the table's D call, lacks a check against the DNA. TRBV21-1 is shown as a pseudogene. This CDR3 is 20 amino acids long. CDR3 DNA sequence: TGTGCCAGCAGCAAAGGGAGCGGGAAAAAAATGGGCTCACTCTCCTACGAGCAGTACTTC. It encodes CASSKGSGKKMGSLSYEQYF.

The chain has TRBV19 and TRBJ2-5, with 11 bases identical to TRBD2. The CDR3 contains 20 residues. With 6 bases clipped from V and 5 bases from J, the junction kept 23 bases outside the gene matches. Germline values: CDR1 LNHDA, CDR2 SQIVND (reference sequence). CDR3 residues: CASSSQPGLAASMGVETQYF. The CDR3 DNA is TGTGCCAGTAGCTCCCAACCGGGACTAGCGGCTTCAATGGGGGTGGAGACCCAGTACTTC.

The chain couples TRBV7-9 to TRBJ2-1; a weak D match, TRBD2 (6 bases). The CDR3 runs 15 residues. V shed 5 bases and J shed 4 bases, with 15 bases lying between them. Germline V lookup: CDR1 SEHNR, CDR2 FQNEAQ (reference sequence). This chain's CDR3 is CASSGWRGEYNEQFF. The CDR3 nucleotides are TGTGCCAGCAGCGGGTGGAGGGGAGAATACAATGAGCAGTTCTTC.

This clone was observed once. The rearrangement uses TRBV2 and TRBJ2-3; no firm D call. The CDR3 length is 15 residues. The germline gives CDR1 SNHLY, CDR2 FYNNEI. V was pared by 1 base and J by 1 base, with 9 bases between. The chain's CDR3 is CASSEGGSRTDTQYF. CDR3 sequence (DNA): TGTGCCAGCAGTGAAGGGGGATCCCGCACAGATACGCAGTATTTT. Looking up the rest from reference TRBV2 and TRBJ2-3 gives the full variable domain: EPEVTQTPSHQVTQMGQEVILRCVPISNHLYFYWYRQILGQKVEFLVSFYNNEISEKSEIFDDQFSVERPDGSNFTLKIRSTKLEDSAMYFCASSEGGSRTDTQYFGPGTRLTVL.

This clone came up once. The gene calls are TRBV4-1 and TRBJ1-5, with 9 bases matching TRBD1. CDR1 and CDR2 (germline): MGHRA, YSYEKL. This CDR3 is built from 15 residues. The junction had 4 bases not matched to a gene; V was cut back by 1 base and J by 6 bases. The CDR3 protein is CASSQAGTGSQPQHF. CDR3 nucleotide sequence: TGCGCCAGCAGCCAAGCCGGGACAGGGTCTCAGCCCCAGCATTTT.

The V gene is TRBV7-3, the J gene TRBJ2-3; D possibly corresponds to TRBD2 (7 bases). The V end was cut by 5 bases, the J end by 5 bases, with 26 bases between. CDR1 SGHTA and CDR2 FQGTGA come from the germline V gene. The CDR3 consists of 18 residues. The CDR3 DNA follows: TGTGCCAGCAGCCATATCGACCCGCTAGCGGAGGGGGGAGATACGCAGTATTTT. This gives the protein CASSHIDPLAEGGDTQYF.

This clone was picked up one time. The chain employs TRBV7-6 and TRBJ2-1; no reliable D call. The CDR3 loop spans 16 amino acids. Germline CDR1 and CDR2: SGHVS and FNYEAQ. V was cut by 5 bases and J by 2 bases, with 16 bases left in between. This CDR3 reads CASSRSSSRAYNEQFF. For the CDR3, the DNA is TGTGCCAGCAGCCGGAGCTCCAGCCGAGCCTACAATGAGCAGTTCTTC.

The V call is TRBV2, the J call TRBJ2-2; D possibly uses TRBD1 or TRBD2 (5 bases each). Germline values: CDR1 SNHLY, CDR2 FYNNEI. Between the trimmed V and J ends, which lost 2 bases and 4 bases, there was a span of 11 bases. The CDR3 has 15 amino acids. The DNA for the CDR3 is TGTGCCAGCAGTGAAAGGTCAGGGACCACCGGGGAGCTGTTTTTT. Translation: CASSERSGTTGELFF.

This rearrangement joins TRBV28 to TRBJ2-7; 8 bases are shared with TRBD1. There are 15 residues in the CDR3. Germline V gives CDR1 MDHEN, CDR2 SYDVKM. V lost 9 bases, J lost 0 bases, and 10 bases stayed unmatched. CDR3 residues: CASDQGAHYSYEQYF. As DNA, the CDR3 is TGTGCCAGTGACCAGGGGGCCCACTACTCCTACGAGCAGTACTTC.

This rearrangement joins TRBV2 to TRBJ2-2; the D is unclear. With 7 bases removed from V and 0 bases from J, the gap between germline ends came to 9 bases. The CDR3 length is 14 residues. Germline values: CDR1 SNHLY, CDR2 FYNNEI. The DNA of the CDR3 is TGTGCCAGCAAACAGCGAGCGAACACCGGGGAGCTGTTTTTT. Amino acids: CASKQRANTGELFF.

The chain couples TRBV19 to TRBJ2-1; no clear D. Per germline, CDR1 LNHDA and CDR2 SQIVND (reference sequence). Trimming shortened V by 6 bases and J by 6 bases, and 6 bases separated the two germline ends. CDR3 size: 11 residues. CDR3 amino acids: CASRDVNEQFF. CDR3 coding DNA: TGTGCCAGTAGGGACGTCAATGAGCAGTTCTTC.

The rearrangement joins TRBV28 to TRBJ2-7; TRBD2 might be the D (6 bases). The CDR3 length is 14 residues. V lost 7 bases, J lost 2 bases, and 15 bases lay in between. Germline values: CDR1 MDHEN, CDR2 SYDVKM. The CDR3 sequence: CASIAAFQTYEQYF. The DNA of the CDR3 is TGTGCCAGCATAGCGGCTTTCCAAACCTACGAGCAGTACTTC.

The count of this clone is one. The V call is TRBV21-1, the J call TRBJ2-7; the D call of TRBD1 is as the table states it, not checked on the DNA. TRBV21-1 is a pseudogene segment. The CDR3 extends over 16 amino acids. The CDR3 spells CASSKGRGRDSYEQYF. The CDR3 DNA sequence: TGTGCCAGCAGCAAAGGAAGAGGCAGGGACTCCTACGAGCAGTACTTC.

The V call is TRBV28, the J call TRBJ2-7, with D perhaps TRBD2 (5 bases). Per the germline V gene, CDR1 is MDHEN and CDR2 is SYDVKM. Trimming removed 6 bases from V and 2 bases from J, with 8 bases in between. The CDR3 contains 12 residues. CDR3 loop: CASRRAAYEQYF. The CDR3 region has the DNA TGTGCCAGCAGGCGGGCCGCCTACGAGCAGTACTTC. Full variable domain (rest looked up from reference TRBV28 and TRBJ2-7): DVKVTQSSRYLVKRTGEKVFLECVQDMDHENMFWYRQDPGLGLRLIYFSYDVKMKEKGDIPEGYSVSREKKERFSLILESASTNQTSMYLCASRRAAYEQYFGPGTRLTVT.